Presented here are 18 T cell receptor beta chains from one specimen sequenced in a study of T-cell reconstitution after alpha-beta-depleted transplantation in children. The TCRbeta library incorporated unique molecular identifiers. TCRdb independently ran MiXCR on the PCR reads; one entry per CDR3 protein. The data contain some 440,000 distinct CDR3 sequences, 15% to 20% of them singletons. This specimen consisted of PBMCs, mostly from graft donor cells, obtained 360 days after TCRalphabeta/CD19-depleted stem cell transplant. These receptors all come from a boy in the first two years of life who had a stem cell transplant for Wiskott-Aldrich syndrome, so the T cells may come from the graft donor.

This clonotype was found once. V gene TRBV10-3 combines with J gene TRBJ2-5, with 8 bases fitting TRBD1. CDR1 and CDR2 from the germline V gene are ENHRY and SYGVKD. The CDR3 has 16 amino acids. The trim removed 3 bases at V and 0 bases at J, leaving 6 bases unmatched. The CDR3 sequence is CAISDRRRGHQETQYF. The CDR3 DNA reads as TGTGCCATCAGTGATCGCCGCAGGGGGCACCAAGAGACCCAGTACTTC.

In DNA form, the CDR3 reads TGTGCCAGCATGCAGGGTTATGAGACCCAGTACTTC. Translating gives CASMQGYETQYF. The chain links TRBV25-1 to TRBJ2-5; D might be TRBD1 (5 bases). From germline, CDR1 is MGHDK and CDR2 SYGVNS. The V end was cut by 7 bases, the J end by 5 bases, with 11 bases between. The CDR3 extends over 12 amino acids.

V gene TRBV6-5 combines with J gene TRBJ2-1; TRBD2 agrees at 11 bases. The CDR3 is 18 residues long. With V trimmed by 2 bases and J by 7 bases, 13 bases remained unmatched. Germline V lookup: CDR1 MNHEY, CDR2 SVGAGI. CDR3 loop: CASSYARKLAGVDNEQFF. In nucleotides, the CDR3 is TGTGCCAGCAGTTACGCCCGAAAACTAGCGGGAGTAGATAATGAGCAGTTCTTC.

This clonotype was detected a few times. This sequence joins TRBV6-1 and TRBJ2-7, with D perhaps given as TRBD1 or TRBD2 (5 bases each). Between the trimmed V and J ends, which lost 6 bases and 4 bases, there was a span of 13 bases. Germline V lookup: CDR1 MNHNS, CDR2 SASEGT. The CDR3 consists of 13 residues. The DNA for the CDR3 is TGTGCCAGCAGCTGGGGGACGGTGTACGAGCAGTACTTC. Amino acid sequence: CASSWGTVYEQYF.

The V and J genes are TRBV27 and TRBJ1-4; D uncertain. Trimming cost V 6 bases and J 3 bases, with 11 bases left between them. From germline, CDR1 is MNHEY and CDR2 SMNVEV (reference sequence). CDR3 length: 14 residues. In nucleotides, the CDR3 is TGTGCCAGCAGAGTGGCCCTTTCTAATGAAAAACTGTTTTTT. This encodes CASRVALSNEKLFF.

This clonotype has only a few counts. The rearrangement uses TRBV5-1 and TRBJ1-2, with a possible D match to TRBD1 (6 bases). Trimming cost V 2 bases and J 0 bases, with 8 bases left between them. Per the germline V gene, CDR1 is SGHRS and CDR2 is YFSETQ. This CDR3 has 14 residues. CDR3 sequence (DNA): TGCGCCAGCAGCTTACAGGGAGCTAACTATGGCTACACCTTC. Translated: CASSLQGANYGYTF.

This chain uses TRBV6-2 or TRBV6-3 with TRBJ2-4, with a weak D call TRBD1 (6 bases). Germline loops: CDR1 MNHEY, CDR2 SVGEGT. The length of the CDR3 is 13 residues. The germline V and J ends were trimmed by 6 bases and 7 bases, with 13 bases remaining between them. The CDR3 region is CASRSNRVNIQYF. The CDR3 region has the DNA TGTGCCAGCAGATCCAACAGGGTTAACATTCAGTACTTC.

The chain uses TRBV6-5 and TRBJ2-2; the D gene could be TRBD1 or TRBD2 (5 bases each). Germline V CDR1 and CDR2: MNHEY, SVGAGI. The CDR3 runs 13 residues. V lost 4 bases to trimming and J lost 4 bases, with 7 bases between them. The CDR3 here is CASSSGTTGELFF. The CDR3 coding sequence is TGTGCCAGCAGTTCGGGGACCACCGGGGAGCTGTTTTTT.

This clonotype has just a few counts. The rearrangement links TRBV21-1 to TRBJ2-5; the D call in the table, TRBD1, was not verified against the DNA. TRBV21-1 is annotated as a pseudogene. The CDR3 has 15 amino acids. The chain's CDR3 is CASSKVSGRQETQYF. DNA for the CDR3: TGTGCCAGCAGCAAAGTGTCCGGCAGGCAAGAGACCCAGTACTTC.

Only a few counts were recorded for this clonotype. The chain recombines TRBV2 with TRBJ2-1, with TRBD2 matching over 12 bases. V dropped 6 bases and J dropped 8; count of bases not matched to a gene: 17. This CDR3 contains 18 residues. Germline lookup yields CDR1 SNHLY and CDR2 FYNNEI. CDR3 bases: TGTGCCAGCAGGAGTGAAGGCTTCCTAGCGGGGGGGCCCCATGAGCAGTTCTTC. It yields the protein CASRSEGFLAGGPHEQFF.

The chain recombines TRBV19 with TRBJ1-6; D gene unclear. V shed 5 bases and J shed 4 bases, with 9 bases lying between them. CDR1 and CDR2 (germline): LNHDA, SQIVND (reference sequence). The CDR3 is 14 amino acids. CDR3 sequence: CASSLLGYNSPLHF. CDR3 bases: TGTGCCAGTAGTCTACTGGGGTATAATTCACCCCTCCACTTT.

This clonotype was observed a handful of times. The chain couples TRBV3-1 to TRBJ2-5; D perhaps matches TRBD1 (5 bases). From germline, CDR1 is LGHDT and CDR2 YNNKEL (reference sequence). V lost 1 base to trimming and J lost 4 bases, with 13 bases between them. The CDR3 runs 15 residues. The CDR3 nucleotides read TGTGCCAGCAGCCAAGGGGTTCCAGGGCCAGAGACCCAGTACTTC. Translated, it gives CASSQGVPGPETQYF.

In nucleotides, the CDR3 is TGTGCCAGCAGCTTGGTGGCCCTCTACAATGAGCAGTTCTTC. It yields the protein CASSLVALYNEQFF. V gene TRBV5-5 combines with J gene TRBJ2-1; D is unclear. V lost 0 bases and J 3 bases, leaving 7 bases between the germline ends. The V gene's germline CDR1 is SGHKS and CDR2 YYEKEE (reference sequence). CDR3 length equals 14 residues.

There are a few counts of this clonotype. The chain has TRBV4-1 and TRBJ2-2, with TRBD1 matching over 10 bases. V was clipped by 4 bases and J by 4 bases; unmatched bases: 9. CDR3 length: 17 residues. Germline V gives CDR1 MGHRA, CDR2 YSYEKL. The CDR3 DNA is TGCGCCAGCAGCCCGCGTACCGGGACAGGGGCCACCGGGGAGCTGTTTTTT. It translates to CASSPRTGTGATGELFF.

This clonotype was counted a few times. The V and J genes are TRBV12-3 or TRBV12-4 and TRBJ2-7; the D is unclear. Trimming took off 1 base at V and 1 base at J, with 11 bases between the two ends. This CDR3 contains 15 residues. The CDR3 coding sequence is TGTGCCAGCAGTTTAGGGCGAGGCATTTCCTACGAGCAGTACTTC. Translated: CASSLGRGISYEQYF.

This clonotype was seen a few times. The rearrangement links TRBV18 to TRBJ2-7, with D maybe TRBD1 (5 bases). The CDR3 runs to 14 residues. V was pared by 2 bases and J by 2 bases, with 10 bases between. The germline CDR1 and CDR2 sequences are KGHSH and LQKENI. The CDR3 coding sequence is TGTGCCAGCTCACCATCTCCAGGGACCTACGAGCAGTACTTC. It specifies CASSPSPGTYEQYF.

This clonotype came up a few times. The genes are TRBV12-3 or TRBV12-4 and TRBJ2-7; the match to TRBD2 covers 9 bases. The CDR3 runs to 14 residues. J gave up 3 bases and V 6 bases, and 6 bases lay outside the gene matches. The CDR3 DNA sequence: TGTGCCAGCAGGAATAGCGGGAGTGGCTACGAGCAGTACTTC. Residues: CASRNSGSGYEQYF.

The rearrangement joins TRBV2 to TRBJ2-5; possible D gene TRBD2, 6 bases. The CDR3 runs to 14 residues. CDR1 is SNHLY, CDR2 FYNNEI, per germline. V lost 0 bases and J 2 bases, leaving 7 bases between the germline ends. CDR3 residues: CASSEAGLQETQYF. Written as DNA, the CDR3 is TGTGCCAGCAGTGAAGCGGGACTGCAAGAGACCCAGTACTTC.